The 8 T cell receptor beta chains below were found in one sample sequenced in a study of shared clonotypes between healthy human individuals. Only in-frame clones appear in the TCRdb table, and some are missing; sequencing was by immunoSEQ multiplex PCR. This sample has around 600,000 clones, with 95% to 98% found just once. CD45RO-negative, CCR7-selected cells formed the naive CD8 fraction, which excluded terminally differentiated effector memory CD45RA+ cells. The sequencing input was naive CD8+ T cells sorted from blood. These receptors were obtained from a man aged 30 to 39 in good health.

Here the CDR3 reads CASRHKGSGEAFF. The CDR3 coding sequence is TGCGCCAGCAGACATAAGGGTTCGGGTGAAGCTTTCTTT. The chain employs TRBV4-3 and TRBJ1-1; D gene unclear. Per germline, CDR1 LGHNA and CDR2 YSLEER. V lost 6 bases and J lost 7, with 15 bases in between. The CDR3 is made up of 13 amino acids.

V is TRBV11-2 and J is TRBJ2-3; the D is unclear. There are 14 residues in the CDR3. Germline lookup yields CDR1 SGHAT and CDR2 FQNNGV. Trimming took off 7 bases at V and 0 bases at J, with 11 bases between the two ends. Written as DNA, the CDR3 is TGTGCCAGCAAAAGAGAAGGGAGCACAGATACGCAGTATTTT. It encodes CASKREGSTDTQYF.

The CDR3 DNA follows: TGCGCCAGCAGCTTGGGAACCGGGACCCTCCTTAACTATGGCTACACCTTC. It specifies CASSLGTGTLLNYGYTF. The genes are TRBV5-1 and TRBJ1-2; TRBD1 might be the D (5 bases). Trimming cost V 0 bases and J 1 base, with 16 bases left between them. Germline CDR1 is SGHRS and CDR2 is YFSETQ. There are 17 residues in the CDR3.

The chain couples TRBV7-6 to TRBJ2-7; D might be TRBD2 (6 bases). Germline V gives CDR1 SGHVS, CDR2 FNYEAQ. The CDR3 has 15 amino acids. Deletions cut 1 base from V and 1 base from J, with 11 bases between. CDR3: CASSLGAGSSYEQYF. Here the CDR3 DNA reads TGTGCCAGCAGCTTAGGGGCGGGATCGTCCTACGAGCAGTACTTC.

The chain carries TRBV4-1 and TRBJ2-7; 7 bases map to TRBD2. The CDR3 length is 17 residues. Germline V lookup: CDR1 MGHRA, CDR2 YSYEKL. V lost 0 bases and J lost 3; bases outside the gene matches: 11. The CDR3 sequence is CASSQEVGSLADYEQYF. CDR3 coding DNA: TGCGCCAGCAGCCAAGAAGTGGGGAGCCTAGCGGACTACGAGCAGTACTTC.

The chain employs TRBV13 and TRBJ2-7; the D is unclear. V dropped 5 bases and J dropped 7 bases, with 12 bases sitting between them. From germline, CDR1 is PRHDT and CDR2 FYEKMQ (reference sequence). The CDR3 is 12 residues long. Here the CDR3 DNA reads TGTGCCAGCAGCCCGGACCGAATGGAGCAGTACTTC. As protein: CASSPDRMEQYF. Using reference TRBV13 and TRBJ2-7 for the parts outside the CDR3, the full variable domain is AAGVIQSPRHLIKEKRETATLKCYPIPRHDTVYWYQQGPGQDPQFLISFYEKMQSDKGSIPDRFSAQQFSDYHSELNMSSLELGDSALYFCASSPDRMEQYFGPGTRLTVT.

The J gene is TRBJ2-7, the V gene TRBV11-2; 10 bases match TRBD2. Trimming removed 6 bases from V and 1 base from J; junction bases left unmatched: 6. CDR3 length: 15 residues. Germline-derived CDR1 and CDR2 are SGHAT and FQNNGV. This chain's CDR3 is CASRGGTSESYEQYF. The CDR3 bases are TGTGCCAGCAGGGGAGGGACTAGCGAGTCCTACGAGCAGTACTTC.

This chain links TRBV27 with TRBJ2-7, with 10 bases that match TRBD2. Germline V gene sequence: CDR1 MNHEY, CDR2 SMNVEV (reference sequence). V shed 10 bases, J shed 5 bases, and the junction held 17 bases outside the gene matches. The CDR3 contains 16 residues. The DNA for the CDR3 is TGTGCCACCTCTAACTTGGGCCTAGCGGGAGCCGACGAGCAGTACTTC. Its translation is CATSNLGLAGADEQYF.